The next 26 T cell receptor beta chains were all read from a single sample in a study of early T cells in non-severe SARS-CoV-2 infection. TCRdb reprocessed the 5' RACE reads via MiXCR and lists one record per CDR3 protein. The repertoire has about 33,000 distinct CDR3 sequences, about 5% of them found once; the top ten carry roughly 13%. The sample comprised whole blood. These receptors originate from an adult who was a healthcare worker with PCR-confirmed SARS-CoV-2 infection or an uninfected control (not recorded which).

This clonotype has only a few counts. The chain recombines TRBV3-1 with TRBJ2-3; 12 positions match TRBD2. CDR3 length equals 14 residues. The V segment lost 6 bases and the J segment 6 bases; nucleotides outside the gene matches: 4. Germline CDR1 and CDR2: LGHDT and YNNKEL (reference sequence). CDR3 sequence (DNA): TGTGCCAGCAGGCTAGCGGGGGGGCGGGATACGCAGTATTTT. It specifies CASRLAGGRDTQYF.

The rearrangement uses TRBV11-3 and TRBJ2-1, with D maybe TRBD2 (6 bases). There are 16 residues in the CDR3. Germline values: CDR1 SGHNT, CDR2 YENEEA. The V and J ends lost 1 base and 4 bases respectively, with 14 bases between them. The CDR3 DNA reads as TGTGCCAGCAGCTTAGTTTCGGGACTCACGTACAATGAGCAGTTCTTC. Its translation: CASSLVSGLTYNEQFF.

The table lists this clonotype with many counts. The V gene is TRBV10-2, the J gene TRBJ2-5, with 12 bases identical to TRBD2. Germline-derived CDR1 and CDR2 are WSHSY and SAAADI. There are 13 residues in the CDR3. The V and J ends lost 7 bases and 5 bases, in that order; junction bases with no gene match: 2. In DNA form, the CDR3 reads TGCGCCAGCAACCTAGCGGGGGGGGAGACCCAGTACTTC. It yields the protein CASNLAGGETQYF.

This clonotype was counted ten times or more. The rearrangement joins TRBV7-9 to TRBJ1-5; no clear D. The CDR3 totals 14 residues. Trimming took 0 bases from V and 8 from J, leaving 11 bases between them. From germline, CDR1 is SEHNR and CDR2 FQNEAQ (reference sequence). The CDR3 bases are TGTGCCAGCAGCTTAGCCGGTAGTAGGGAGCCCCAGCATTTT. This translates into CASSLAGSREPQHF. The full variable domain, rest sourced from reference TRBV7-9 and TRBJ1-5, is DTGVSQNPRHKITKRGQNVTFRCDPISEHNRLYWYRQTLGQGPEFLTYFQNEAQLEKSRLLSDRFSAERPKGSFSTLEIQRTEQGDSAMYLCASSLAGSREPQHFGDGTRLSIL.

This clonotype was observed many times. The V and J genes are TRBV7-2 and TRBJ1-1; no firm D call. In germline, CDR1 is SGHTA, CDR2 FQGNSA. Trimming took 3 bases from V and 3 from J, leaving 11 bases between them. CDR3 length equals 14 residues. The CDR3 DNA is TGTGCCAGCAGCTTTCAGGCGATGGACACTGAAGCTTTCTTT. It yields the protein CASSFQAMDTEAFF.

This clonotype was found many times. The chain carries TRBV30 and TRBJ1-5, with 12 bases matching TRBD1. The V gene's germline CDR1 is GTSNPN and CDR2 SVGIG (reference sequence). The CDR3 loop spans 14 amino acids. J lost 7 bases, V lost 1 base, and 2 bases had no gene match. This chain's CDR3 is CAWSEGTGGQPQHF. CDR3 coding DNA: TGTGCCTGGAGTGAGGGGACAGGGGGCCAGCCCCAGCATTTT. Looking up the rest from reference TRBV30 and TRBJ1-5 gives the full variable domain: SQTIHQWPATLVQPVGSPLSLECTVEGTSNPNLYWYRQAAGRGLQLLFYSVGIGQISSEVPQNLSASRPQDRQFILSSKKLLLSDSGFYLCAWSEGTGGQPQHFGDGTRLSIL.

This clonotype was counted between two and nine times. The V and J genes are TRBV12-3 or TRBV12-4 and TRBJ2-1; TRBD2 aligns across 15 bases. Trimming removed 6 bases from V and 1 base from J; junction bases left unmatched: 10. This CDR3 region has 19 residues. The CDR3 DNA reads as TGTGCCAGCAGAAGCGCCGGGACTAGCGGGGGGTTGTCCTACAATGAGCAGTTCTTC. It translates to CASRSAGTSGGLSYNEQFF.

This clonotype was counted ten times or more. The J gene is TRBJ1-2, the V gene TRBV6-5, with a weak D call TRBD1 (5 bases). Per the germline V gene, CDR1 is MNHEY and CDR2 is SVGAGI. The CDR3 loop spans 15 amino acids. V was pared by 7 bases and J by 1 base, with 16 bases between. This CDR3 is CASTPLPDNNYGYTF. CDR3 coding DNA: TGTGCCAGCACCCCCCTTCCGGACAATAACTATGGCTACACCTTC.

The sample holds a few counts of this clonotype. V and J are TRBV30 and TRBJ1-1; maybe TRBD1 (5 bases). The germline CDR1 and CDR2 sequences are GTSNPN and SVGIG (reference sequence). Between the trimmed V and J ends, which lost 4 bases and 7 bases, there was a span of 10 bases. The CDR3 runs 11 residues. CDR3 in amino acids: CAWIQVGEAFF. The CDR3 DNA sequence: TGTGCCTGGATACAGGTGGGTGAAGCTTTCTTT.

This clonotype was found a few times. This chain joins TRBV29-1 and TRBJ2-7; D call uncertain. CDR3 size: 14 residues. V lost 7 bases and J 2 bases, leaving 18 bases between the germline ends. The germline V gene has CDR1 SQVTM and CDR2 ANQGSEA. Written as DNA, the CDR3 is TGCAGCGCTACATCCCTTACAGACACCTACGAGCAGTACTTC. Translation gives CSATSLTDTYEQYF.

This clonotype was detected a few times. V usage is TRBV20-1 and J usage is TRBJ2-5; weak D call: TRBD1 (7 bases). The V gene's germline CDR1 is DFQATT and CDR2 SNEGSKA (reference sequence). The CDR3 covers 13 residues. Trimming shortened V by 3 bases and J by 3 bases, and 11 bases separated the two germline ends. The CDR3 DNA is TGCAGTGCTAGGAGCAGGGGGGAAGAGACCCAGTACTTC. Translation: CSARSRGEETQYF.

This clonotype was detected many times. The V and J genes are TRBV7-9 and TRBJ1-1; possible D gene TRBD1, 5 bases. The V gene's germline CDR1 is SEHNR and CDR2 FQNEAQ (reference sequence). This CDR3 has 15 residues. Trimming cost V 2 bases and J 4 bases, with 14 bases left between them. CDR3 loop: CASSLNSRGVTEAFF. The CDR3, as DNA: TGTGCCAGCAGCTTAAATTCCAGAGGGGTCACTGAAGCTTTCTTT.

The rearrangement uses TRBV6-5 and TRBJ2-1; D unclear. Germline values: CDR1 MNHEY, CDR2 SVGAGI. Trimming removed 8 bases from V and 0 bases from J, with 14 bases in between. The CDR3 extends over 15 amino acids. The CDR3 DNA sequence: TGTGCCAGCGGAAGGAAACCGAGCTCCTACAATGAGCAGTTCTTC. This encodes CASGRKPSSYNEQFF.

Ten or more counts support this clonotype. The chain is built from TRBV6-2 or TRBV6-3 and TRBJ2-5, with D perhaps matching TRBD2 (6 bases). The CDR3 sequence is 15 residues long. The V end was cut by 1 base, the J end by 14 bases, with 23 bases between. The V gene's germline CDR1 is MNHEY and CDR2 SVGEGT. The CDR3 DNA follows: TGTGCCAGCAGTTACTTCCGGGACTCAACGAGGAACCCTTACTTC. It is translated as CASSYFRDSTRNPYF.

This clonotype has a count of ten or more. This sequence joins TRBV7-7 and TRBJ2-1, with D hard to call. The ends were cut back, 5 bases at V and 10 bases at J, with 15 bases in the middle. The CDR3 has 13 residues. Germline V CDR1 and CDR2: SSHAT, FNYEAQ (reference sequence). In DNA, the CDR3 is TGTGCCAGCAGCCTCCCGGGCGGTGGCGAGCAGTTCTTC. Protein: CASSLPGGGEQFF.

This clonotype was picked up many times. The chain employs TRBV29-1 and TRBJ1-1; no firm D call. V was cut by 6 bases and J by 7 bases, with 9 bases left in between. This CDR3 region has 10 residues. CDR1 is SQVTM, CDR2 ANQGSEA, per germline. The CDR3 loop is CSVLDGEAFF. The CDR3, as DNA: TGCAGCGTCTTAGATGGTGAAGCTTTCTTT. Using reference TRBV29-1 and TRBJ1-1 for the parts outside the CDR3, the full variable domain is SAVISQKPSRDICQRGTSLTIQCQVDSQVTMMFWYRQQPGQSLTLIATANQGSEATYESGFVIDKFPISRPNLTFSTLTVSNMSPEDSSIYLCSVLDGEAFFGQGTRLTVV.

This clonotype was picked up a small number of times. V gene TRBV6-6 combines with J gene TRBJ1-3, with D perhaps TRBD1 (5 bases). The CDR3 extends over 14 amino acids. In germline, CDR1 is MNHNY, CDR2 SVGAGI (reference sequence). Trimming took 5 bases from V and 4 from J, leaving 12 bases between them. Here the CDR3 reads CASSPQGGGNTIYF. CDR3 sequence (DNA): TGTGCCAGCAGTCCCCAGGGTGGGGGAAACACCATATATTTT.

This clonotype was detected many times. CDR3 in amino acids: CASSSRGLFGNTIYF. CDR3 in DNA: TGTGCCAGCAGTAGTCGAGGACTCTTTGGAAACACCATATATTTT. This rearrangement joins TRBV28 to TRBJ1-3; D unresolved. The V and J ends lost 5 bases and 3 bases respectively, with 14 bases between them. The CDR3 has 15 amino acids. The germline V gene encodes CDR1 MDHEN and CDR2 SYDVKM.

The V gene is TRBV6-1, the J gene TRBJ1-4; D uncertain. This CDR3 is 13 amino acids long. Germline lookup yields CDR1 MNHNS and CDR2 SASEGT. The V and J ends lost 7 bases and 4 bases respectively, with 10 bases between them. DNA for the CDR3: TGTGCCAGCACCAACGGGCATAATGAAAAACTGTTTTTT. It encodes CASTNGHNEKLFF.

There are many counts of this clonotype. The chain employs TRBV28 and TRBJ1-1; D unresolved. V was clipped by 6 bases and J by 0 bases, with 11 bases between them. This CDR3 spans 14 amino acids. In germline, CDR1 is MDHEN, CDR2 SYDVKM. The CDR3 nucleotides are TGTGCCAGCAGGCCCCCAATTATGAACACTGAAGCTTTCTTT. Amino acids: CASRPPIMNTEAFF.

This chain uses TRBV10-3 with TRBJ2-2; 14 positions agree with TRBD2. J lost 3 bases, V lost 6 bases, and 9 bases had no gene match. This CDR3 comprises 18 residues. Germline lookup yields CDR1 ENHRY and CDR2 SYGVKD. The CDR3 reads CAISSTSGGAIDTGELFF. In DNA form, the CDR3 reads TGTGCCATCAGCTCGACTAGCGGGGGGGCTATCGACACCGGGGAGCTGTTTTTT.

This clonotype occurred a few times. The chain employs TRBV7-8 and TRBJ2-7; D perhaps matches TRBD2 (6 bases). Germline values: CDR1 SGHVS, CDR2 FQNEAQ. CDR3 length equals 15 residues. Trimming shortened V by 1 base and J by 5 bases, and 15 bases separated the two germline ends. The CDR3 nucleotides read TGTGCCAGCAGCTTAGGCTTGATGGAGGGAAACGAGCAGTACTTC. It translates to CASSLGLMEGNEQYF.

The V and J genes are TRBV10-3 and TRBJ1-6; weak D call: TRBD1 (6 bases). V was trimmed by 10 bases and J by 7 bases, leaving 14 bases between them. The CDR3 spans 13 residues. The germline V gene encodes CDR1 ENHRY and CDR2 SYGVKD. CDR3 DNA: TGTGCCACCCCCGTAGGGGGAAATTCACCCCTCCACTTT. Protein: CATPVGGNSPLHF.

This clonotype was seen repeatedly, ten times or more. The J gene is TRBJ1-5, the V gene TRBV7-2; 8 bases align to TRBD1. Germline CDR1 is SGHTA and CDR2 is FQGNSA. V lost 5 bases, J lost 7 bases, and 4 bases stayed unmatched. The CDR3 totals 13 residues. CDR3 bases: TGTGCCAGCAGCCCTGACAGGGGACAGCCCCAGCATTTT. Protein product: CASSPDRGQPQHF.

The chain uses TRBV3-1 and TRBJ1-2; no firm D call. Trimming shortened V by 1 base and J by 1 base, and 13 bases separated the two germline ends. CDR3 size: 16 residues. The germline V gene has CDR1 LGHDT and CDR2 YNNKEL (reference sequence). CDR3 nucleotide sequence: TGTGCCAGCAGCCAAGCCAGAGGGCACCTTAACTATGGCTACACCTTC. Translated, it gives CASSQARGHLNYGYTF.

V is TRBV20-1 and J is TRBJ2-5, with D perhaps being TRBD1 or TRBD2 (5 bases each). The germline CDR1 and CDR2 sequences are DFQATT and SNEGSKA (reference sequence). The V end lost 4 bases, the J end lost 5 bases, and 14 bases lay between the germline ends. The CDR3 sequence is 13 residues long. This CDR3 reads CSAMGTFGETQYF. The CDR3 DNA sequence: TGCAGTGCTATGGGGACCTTTGGGGAGACCCAGTACTTC.